Below are 11 T cell receptor beta chains sequenced from a single sample in a study of T cells after yellow fever vaccination. TCRdb fed the 5' RACE reads into MiXCR, producing one record per CDR3 protein. The repertoire holds 610,000 or so distinct CDR3 sequences, with 12% as singletons. The sample in question was PBMCs, obtained on the day of the yellow fever booster vaccination. These receptors came from a man aged 25-40 years who received the YFV17D yellow fever vaccine.

This clonotype was seen only a few times. The chain couples TRBV6-2 or TRBV6-3 to TRBJ2-1, with D unresolved. CDR3 length equals 17 residues. From germline, CDR1 is MNHEY and CDR2 SVGEGT. The V end lost 0 bases, the J end lost 0 bases, and 12 bases lay between the germline ends. CDR3 DNA: TGTGCCAGCAGTTACTCGCCCGGCGGTAGCTCCTACAATGAGCAGTTCTTC. It is translated as CASSYSPGGSSYNEQFF.

This clonotype was seen a handful of times. The V and J genes are TRBV7-9 and TRBJ1-5; 9 nucleotides line up with TRBD1. V trimming: 2 bases; J trimming: 5 bases; junction bases outside the gene matches: 7. CDR1 is SEHNR and CDR2 is FQNEAQ in the germline V gene (reference sequence). CDR3 size: 16 residues. CDR3 bases: TGTGCCAGCAGCTTATCTGGGGGACAGGGACATCAGCCCCAGCATTTT. Its protein is CASSLSGGQGHQPQHF. The variable domain in full, with the rest retrieved from reference TRBV7-9 and TRBJ1-5, is DTGVSQNPRHKITKRGQNVTFRCDPISEHNRLYWYRQTLGQGPEFLTYFQNEAQLEKSRLLSDRFSAERPKGSFSTLEIQRTEQGDSAMYLCASSLSGGQGHQPQHFGDGTRLSIL.

This clonotype was seen more than once but under ten times. This sequence joins TRBV5-1 and TRBJ1-1; D remains unclear. CDR1 and CDR2 from the germline V gene are SGHRS and YFSETQ. The CDR3 loop spans 13 amino acids. Trimming removed 5 bases from V and 1 base from J, with 9 bases in between. DNA for the CDR3: TGCGCCAGCAGACCTGGAGCGAACACTGAAGCTTTCTTT. Translation gives CASRPGANTEAFF. The full variable domain, rest sourced from reference TRBV5-1 and TRBJ1-1, is KAGVTQTPRYLIKTRGQQVTLSCSPISGHRSVSWYQQTPGQGLQFLFEYFSETQRNKGNFPGRFSGRQFSNSRSEMNVSTLELGDSALYLCASRPGANTEAFFGQGTRLTVV.

The gene calls are TRBV7-9 and TRBJ1-1, with TRBD1 identical over 9 bases. Germline assignment: CDR1 SEHNR and CDR2 FQNEAQ (reference sequence). The CDR3 contains 14 residues. J gave up 9 bases and V 1 base, and 6 bases lay outside the gene matches. CDR3 coding DNA: TGTGCCAGCAGCTTAGAAGGGACAGGGTGGAAAGCTTTCTTT. This sequence encodes CASSLEGTGWKAFF.

This clonotype has a single count. The CDR3 nucleotides are TGCGCCAGCAGCCAAGATTTCCTGGTTAACAATGAGCAGTTCTTC. As protein: CASSQDFLVNNEQFF. This sequence joins TRBV4-3 and TRBJ2-1; D call uncertain. V lost 0 bases and J lost 5, with 11 bases in between. CDR3 length equals 15 residues. CDR1 LGHNA and CDR2 YSLEER come from the germline V gene.

This clonotype was counted a few times. The chain links TRBV30 to TRBJ2-1; no reliable D call. The V gene lost 2 bases and the J gene lost 7 bases, with 9 bases spanning the gap. The CDR3 contains 12 residues. Germline V lookup: CDR1 GTSNPN, CDR2 SVGIG (reference sequence). For the CDR3, the DNA is TGTGCCTGGAGTCTGGTCTTAAATGAGCAGTTCTTC. This encodes CAWSLVLNEQFF. Variable domain in full (rest from reference TRBV30 and TRBJ2-1): SQTIHQWPATLVQPVGSPLSLECTVEGTSNPNLYWYRQAAGRGLQLLFYSVGIGQISSEVPQNLSASRPQDRQFILSSKKLLLSDSGFYLCAWSLVLNEQFFGPGTRLTVL.

V and J are TRBV7-9 and TRBJ2-5, with TRBD2 matching 8 bases. CDR1 SEHNR and CDR2 FQNEAQ come from the germline V gene (reference sequence). There are 15 residues in the CDR3. V lost 5 bases, J lost 5 bases, and 10 bases stayed unmatched. The CDR3, as DNA: TGTGCCAGCAGCCGGGGGGGAAGCCCTCGGGAGACCCAGTACTTC. Protein: CASSRGGSPRETQYF.

This clonotype was seen a few times. The rearrangement uses TRBV6-4 and TRBJ2-6; D might be TRBD1 (6 bases). Per the germline V gene, CDR1 is MRHNA and CDR2 is SNTAGT. The ends were cut back, 8 bases at V and 0 bases at J, with 14 bases in the middle. The CDR3 extends over 16 amino acids. As DNA, the CDR3 is TGTGCCAGCTCTCAACAGGGTTCCTCTGGGGCCAACGTCCTGACTTTC. Encoded protein: CASSQQGSSGANVLTF.

This sequence joins TRBV15 and TRBJ2-1, with TRBD1 matching 7 bases. The CDR3 consists of 15 residues. Germline V CDR1 and CDR2: LNHNV, YYDKDF (reference sequence). Trimming took 4 bases from V and 6 from J; bases not matched to a gene: 9. CDR3 DNA sequence: TGTGCCACCAGCACTGCGACAGGGACCTTCAATGAGCAGTTCTTC. It is translated as CATSTATGTFNEQFF.

Here the CDR3 reads CASSLVGDGQSKQYF. DNA of the CDR3: TGTGCCAGCAGCTTAGTGGGCGATGGGCAGTCCAAGCAGTACTTC. This chain joins TRBV7-2 and TRBJ2-7; D unresolved. V gave up 1 base and J gave up 8 bases, with 18 bases separating them. The CDR3 totals 15 residues. Germline values: CDR1 SGHTA, CDR2 FQGNSA.

In this sample, this clonotype turned up a few times. The J gene is TRBJ2-1, the V gene TRBV12-3 or TRBV12-4; TRBD2 aligns across 10 bases. This CDR3 contains 14 residues. Trimming at V came to 6 bases and at J to 8 bases, leaving 7 bases not matched to a gene. The CDR3 nucleotides are TGTGCCAGCAGCTCCTTAGCGGGAGGACATGAGCAGTTCTTC. Its protein product is CASSSLAGGHEQFF.